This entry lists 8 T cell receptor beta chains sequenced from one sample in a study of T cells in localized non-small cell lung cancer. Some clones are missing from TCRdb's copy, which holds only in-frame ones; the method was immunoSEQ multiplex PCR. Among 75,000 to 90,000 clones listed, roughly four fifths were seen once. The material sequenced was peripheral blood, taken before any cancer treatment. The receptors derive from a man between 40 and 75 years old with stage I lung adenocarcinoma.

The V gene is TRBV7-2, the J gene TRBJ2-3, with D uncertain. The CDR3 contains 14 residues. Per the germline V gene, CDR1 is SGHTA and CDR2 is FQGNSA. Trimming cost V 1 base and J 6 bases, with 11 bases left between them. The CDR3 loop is CASSLEDSRDTQYF. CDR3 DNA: TGTGCCAGCAGCTTAGAGGATAGCAGGGATACGCAGTATTTT. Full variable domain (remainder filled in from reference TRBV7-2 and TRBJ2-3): GAGVSQSPSNKVTEKGKDVELRCDPISGHTALYWYRQSLGQGLEFLIYFQGNSAPDKSGLPSDRFSAERTGGSVSTLTIQRTQQEDSAVYLCASSLEDSRDTQYFGPGTRLTVL.

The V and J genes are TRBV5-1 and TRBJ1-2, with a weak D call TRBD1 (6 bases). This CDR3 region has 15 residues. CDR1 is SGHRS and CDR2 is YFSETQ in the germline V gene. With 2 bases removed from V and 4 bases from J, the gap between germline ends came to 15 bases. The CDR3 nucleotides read TGCGCCAGCAGCTTATCCTCAGGGGCGATCTATGGCTACACCTTC. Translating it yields CASSLSSGAIYGYTF.

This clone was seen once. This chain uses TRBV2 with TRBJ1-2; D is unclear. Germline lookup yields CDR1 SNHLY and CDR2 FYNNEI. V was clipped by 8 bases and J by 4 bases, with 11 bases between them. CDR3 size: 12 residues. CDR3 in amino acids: CASRVASYGYTF. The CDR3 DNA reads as TGTGCCAGCCGGGTGGCGAGCTATGGCTACACCTTC.

The CDR3 spells CASSLSGDRDYGYTF. In DNA form, the CDR3 reads TGCGCCAGCAGCTTGTCCGGGGACAGGGACTATGGCTACACCTTC. The chain employs TRBV5-1 and TRBJ1-2; the match to TRBD1 covers 9 bases. Trimming cost V 1 base and J 3 bases; bases outside gene matches: 4. The CDR3 sequence is 15 residues long. Germline values: CDR1 SGHRS, CDR2 YFSETQ.

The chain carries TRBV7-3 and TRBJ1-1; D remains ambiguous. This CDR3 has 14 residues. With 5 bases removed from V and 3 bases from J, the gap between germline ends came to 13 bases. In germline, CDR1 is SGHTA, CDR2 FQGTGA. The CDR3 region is CASSAADGHTEAFF. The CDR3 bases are TGTGCCAGCAGCGCAGCGGACGGGCACACTGAAGCTTTCTTT.

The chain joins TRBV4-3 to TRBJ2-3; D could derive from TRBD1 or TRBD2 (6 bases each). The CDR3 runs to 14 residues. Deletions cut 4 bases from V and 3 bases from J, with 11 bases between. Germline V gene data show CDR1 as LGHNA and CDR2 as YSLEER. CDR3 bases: TGCGCCAGCAGCCGAACAGGGAGGACAGATACGCAGTATTTT. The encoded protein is CASSRTGRTDTQYF.

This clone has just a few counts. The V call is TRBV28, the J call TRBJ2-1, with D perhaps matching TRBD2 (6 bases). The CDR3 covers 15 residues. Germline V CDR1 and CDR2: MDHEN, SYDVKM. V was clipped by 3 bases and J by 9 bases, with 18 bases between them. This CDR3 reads CASSFGLRETSEQFF. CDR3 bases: TGTGCCAGCAGTTTTGGTCTCCGGGAGACCAGTGAGCAGTTCTTC.

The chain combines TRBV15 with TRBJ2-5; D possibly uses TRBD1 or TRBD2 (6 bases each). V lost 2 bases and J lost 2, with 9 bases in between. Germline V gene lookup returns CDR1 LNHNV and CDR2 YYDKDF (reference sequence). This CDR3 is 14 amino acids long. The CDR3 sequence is CATSRTGAQETQYF. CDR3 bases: TGTGCCACCAGCAGAACGGGGGCTCAAGAGACCCAGTACTTC.